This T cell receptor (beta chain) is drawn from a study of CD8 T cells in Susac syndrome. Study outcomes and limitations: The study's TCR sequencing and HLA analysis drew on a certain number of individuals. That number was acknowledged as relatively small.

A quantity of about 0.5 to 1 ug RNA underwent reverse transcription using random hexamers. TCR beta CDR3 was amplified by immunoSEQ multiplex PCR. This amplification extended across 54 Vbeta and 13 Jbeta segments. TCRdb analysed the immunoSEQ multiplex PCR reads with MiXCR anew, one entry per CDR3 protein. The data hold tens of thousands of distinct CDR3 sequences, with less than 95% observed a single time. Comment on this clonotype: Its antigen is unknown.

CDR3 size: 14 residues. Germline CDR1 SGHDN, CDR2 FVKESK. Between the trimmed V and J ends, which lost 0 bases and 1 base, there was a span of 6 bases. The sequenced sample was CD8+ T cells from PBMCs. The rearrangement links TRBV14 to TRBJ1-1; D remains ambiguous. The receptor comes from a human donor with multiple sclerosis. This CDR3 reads CASSQDLWNTEAFF. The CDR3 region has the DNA TGTGCCAGCAGCCAAGACTTATGGAACACTGAAGCTTTCTTT.